The T cell receptor (beta chain) described here comes from a study of T cell responses to AZD1222 COVID-19 vaccine. Study outcomes and limitations: Only after the peak T cell response were repertoires sampled. Targets within unmutated variant regions were reportedly found for nearly half of spike-specific TCRs. The span of vaccine-associated CD4 TCRs extended across spike, with dominance at 160-218 and 743-854. A rise in Spike-specific TCR breadth and depth followed two AZD1222 doses.

This clone was seen a few times. The antigen is unknown. V was clipped by 0 bases and J by 7 bases; unmatched bases: 11. The CDR3 spans 16 residues. The germline gives CDR1 LGHNA, CDR2 YNFKEQ. The assay was immunoSEQ multiplex PCR, and TCRdb's table has in-frame clones only and misses some. The data show 100,000 to 150,000 clones, over 85% seen once. The specimen was peripheral blood, collected 28 days after the second AZD1222 dose. The clonotype was recovered from an adult who received the AZD1222 COVID-19 vaccine. The chain links TRBV4-2 to TRBJ2-7; the match to TRBD1 covers 8 bases. Here the CDR3 DNA reads TGTGCCAGCAGCCAAGATTTTAGGACAGGGCCACAGGAGCAGTACTTC. It codes for CASSQDFRTGPQEQYF.